Presented here are 15 T cell receptor beta chains from one specimen sequenced in a study of blood T cell repertoires in COVID-19. Only in-frame clones appear in the TCRdb table, and some are missing; sequencing was by immunoSEQ multiplex PCR. The sample includes over 250,000 clones, about 83% of them seen just once. The specimen was peripheral blood. These TCRs come from a woman aged 45-59 years who had recovered from COVID-19.

CDR3 sequence reads: CASSTGLAGEGEQYF. The CDR3 DNA sequence: TGTGCCAGCAGCACGGGACTAGCGGGAGAGGGCGAGCAGTACTTC. This chain connects TRBV5-4 to TRBJ2-7; 14 bases align to TRBD2. The CDR3 spans 15 residues. V was clipped by 4 bases and J by 6 bases; unmatched bases: 6. Germline CDR1 and CDR2: SGHNT and YYREEE (reference sequence).

This clone was counted a few times. The gene calls are TRBV5-6 and TRBJ1-2; no definite D call. The CDR3 consists of 15 residues. Germline V gene lookup returns CDR1 SGHDT and CDR2 YYEEEE. Deletions cut 0 bases from V and 0 bases from J, with 9 bases between. The CDR3 here is CASSLADLANYGYTF. CDR3 coding DNA: TGTGCCAGCAGCTTGGCCGATTTAGCTAACTATGGCTACACCTTC. Complete variable domain (other parts from reference TRBV5-6 and TRBJ1-2): DAGVTQSPTHLIKTRGQQVTLRCSPKSGHDTVSWYQQALGQGPQFIFQYYEEEERQRGNFPDRFSGHQFPNYSSELNVNALLLGDSALYLCASSLADLANYGYTFGSGTRLTVV.

This clone showed up just once. This rearrangement joins TRBV19 to TRBJ1-4; no firm D call. CDR3 length: 13 residues. Germline CDR1 reads LNHDA; CDR2 reads SQIVND (reference sequence). The V gene lost 5 bases and the J gene lost 0 bases, with 4 bases spanning the gap. In nucleotides, the CDR3 is TGTGCCAGTAGTGCAGCAACTAATGAAAAACTGTTTTTT. Translated: CASSAATNEKLFF. Using reference TRBV19 and TRBJ1-4 for the parts outside the CDR3, the full variable domain is DGGITQSPKYLFRKEGQNVTLSCEQNLNHDAMYWYRQDPGQGLRLIYYSQIVNDFQKGDIAEGYSVSREKKESFPLTVTSAQKNPTAFYLCASSAATNEKLFFGSGTQLSVL.

This clone was seen a single time. This chain joins TRBV5-1 and TRBJ2-1, with D uncertain. V was cut by 0 bases and J by 2 bases, with 6 bases left in between. CDR1 is SGHRS, CDR2 YFSETQ, per germline. There are 14 residues in the CDR3. The CDR3 spells CASSLDGAYNEQFF. CDR3 bases: TGCGCCAGCAGCTTGGACGGTGCCTACAATGAGCAGTTCTTC.

This clone has just one count. The chain carries TRBV3-1 (or the pseudogene TRBV3-2) and TRBJ2-1; 12 bases are shared with TRBD2. This CDR3 is built from 16 residues. V lost 5 bases, J lost 10 bases, and 12 bases stayed unmatched. Germline V gives CDR1 LGHDT, CDR2 YNNKEL (reference sequence). The CDR3 coding sequence is TGTGCCAGCAGCGCAAAAACTAGCGGGGGGCCTTGGGAGCAGTTCTTC. This translates into CASSAKTSGGPWEQFF.

The V and J genes are TRBV19 and TRBJ1-1; D not certain. The V gene's germline CDR1 is LNHDA and CDR2 SQIVND (reference sequence). V lost 5 bases to trimming and J lost 3 bases, with 10 bases between them. This CDR3 is 13 amino acids long. Written as DNA, the CDR3 is TGTGCCAGTAGTCCCCTGAGGGACACTGAAGCTTTCTTT. Residues: CASSPLRDTEAFF. Together with reference TRBV19 and TRBJ1-1, the CDR3 gives the full variable domain: DGGITQSPKYLFRKEGQNVTLSCEQNLNHDAMYWYRQDPGQGLRLIYYSQIVNDFQKGDIAEGYSVSREKKESFPLTVTSAQKNPTAFYLCASSPLRDTEAFFGQGTRLTVV.

This chain joins TRBV6-6 and TRBJ2-7, with 8 bases lining up with TRBD2. CDR1 and CDR2 (germline): MNHNY, SVGAGI (reference sequence). The CDR3 has 14 amino acids. Trimming removed 7 bases from V and 3 bases from J; junction bases left unmatched: 8. CDR3 protein: CASTGGGRSYEQYF. In DNA form, the CDR3 reads TGTGCCAGCACGGGAGGGGGGAGAAGCTACGAGCAGTACTTC.

V and J are TRBV21-1 and TRBJ1-4; TRBD1 reflects the table's D call only, with no check against the DNA. TRBV21-1 is deemed a pseudogene. The CDR3 totals 14 residues. The CDR3 reads CASSRDRLNEKLFF. DNA of the CDR3: TGTGCCAGCAGCCGGGACAGACTTAATGAAAAACTGTTTTTT.

The chain combines TRBV11-3 with TRBJ2-3, with a tentative D call TRBD1 (6 bases). This CDR3 is 16 amino acids long. The V gene lost 5 bases and the J gene lost 1 base, with 16 bases spanning the gap. CDR1 is SGHNT and CDR2 is YENEEA in the germline V gene. This chain's CDR3 is CASSAQGPSGTDTQYF. In nucleotides, the CDR3 is TGTGCCAGCAGCGCCCAGGGGCCCTCGGGCACAGATACGCAGTATTTT.

V and J are TRBV30 and TRBJ1-2; tentative D call: TRBD1 (5 bases). Germline CDR1 GTSNPN, CDR2 SVGIG (reference sequence). CDR3 length equals 11 residues. Trimming took 5 bases from V and 7 from J, leaving 11 bases between them. CDR3 nucleotides: TGTGCCTGGGACGAAGGGGCTGGCTACACCTTC. This translates into CAWDEGAGYTF.

This rearrangement joins TRBV28 to TRBJ2-3, with TRBD2 as a possible D gene (5 bases). Germline V gene sequence: CDR1 MDHEN, CDR2 SYDVKM. The V gene lost 2 bases and the J gene lost 4 bases, with 10 bases spanning the gap. The CDR3 loop spans 14 amino acids. DNA for the CDR3: TGTGCCAGCAGTTTACCCGGGGTCCCAGATACGCAGTATTTT. Translation gives CASSLPGVPDTQYF.

The chain links TRBV10-3 to TRBJ2-5; 10 bases map to TRBD1. This CDR3 contains 15 residues. V dropped 4 bases and J dropped 0; count of bases not matched to a gene: 2. Germline V gene lookup returns CDR1 ENHRY and CDR2 SYGVKD. CDR3 residues: CAISAGQGYQETQYF. CDR3 in DNA: TGTGCCATCAGTGCGGGACAGGGGTACCAAGAGACCCAGTACTTC.

This chain links TRBV3-1 (or the pseudogene TRBV3-2) with TRBJ2-7, with D tentatively TRBD2 (6 bases). CDR1 LGHDT and CDR2 YNNKEL come from the germline V gene (reference sequence). The CDR3 has 12 residues. V was cut by 4 bases and J by 4 bases, with 8 bases left in between. The CDR3 DNA sequence: TGTGCCAGCAGCCTCGGGACTTACGAGCAGTACTTC. Its translation: CASSLGTYEQYF.

V and J are TRBV19 and TRBJ1-4; 7 positions match TRBD1. The length of the CDR3 is 16 residues. The trim removed 6 bases at V and 5 bases at J, leaving 12 bases unmatched. Germline values: CDR1 LNHDA, CDR2 SQIVND (reference sequence). The CDR3 coding sequence is TGTGCCAGTAGAAACTTTCGAGGGGGCCTAAATGAAAAACTGTTTTTT. This codes for CASRNFRGGLNEKLFF.

This clone was recorded once. This sequence joins TRBV11-3 and TRBJ1-1; 8 bases map to TRBD1. V shed 5 bases, J shed 5 bases, and the junction held 4 bases outside the gene matches. The CDR3 is made up of 13 amino acids. The germline V gene has CDR1 SGHNT and CDR2 YENEEA. The CDR3 here is CASSTDRGTEAFF. The CDR3 coding sequence is TGTGCCAGCAGCACAGACAGGGGTACTGAAGCTTTCTTT.